The clone carrying this T cell receptor beta chain came up many times. Fresh peripheral blood, about 10 ml of it, supplied the PBMCs. In germline, CDR1 is MNHNS, CDR2 SASEGT. The ends lost 3 bases at V and 3 bases at J; junction bases unmatched: 7. This CDR3 has 16 amino acids. It was RNA transcripts that yielded the amplified TCR beta CDR3 regions. A set of HTBI primers served as the primers for a first-round RT-PCR of the TCR CDR3. MiXCR, run by TCRdb on the multiplex PCR reads, gives a single entry per CDR3 protein. The sample lists 250,000 to 300,000 distinct CDR3 sequences; approximately 15% were seen once. The data originate from a study of T cells in Graves' hyperthyroidism and ophthalmopathy.

The sample was blood. The chain recombines TRBV6-1 with TRBJ2-7; 11 nucleotides agree with TRBD1. The origin of this receptor is a woman aged 35 to 49 with Graves' hyperthyroidism. The CDR3 sequence is CASSDTGTGGLYEQYF. DNA for the CDR3: TGTGCCAGCAGTGATACCGGGACAGGGGGGCTCTACGAGCAGTACTTC.